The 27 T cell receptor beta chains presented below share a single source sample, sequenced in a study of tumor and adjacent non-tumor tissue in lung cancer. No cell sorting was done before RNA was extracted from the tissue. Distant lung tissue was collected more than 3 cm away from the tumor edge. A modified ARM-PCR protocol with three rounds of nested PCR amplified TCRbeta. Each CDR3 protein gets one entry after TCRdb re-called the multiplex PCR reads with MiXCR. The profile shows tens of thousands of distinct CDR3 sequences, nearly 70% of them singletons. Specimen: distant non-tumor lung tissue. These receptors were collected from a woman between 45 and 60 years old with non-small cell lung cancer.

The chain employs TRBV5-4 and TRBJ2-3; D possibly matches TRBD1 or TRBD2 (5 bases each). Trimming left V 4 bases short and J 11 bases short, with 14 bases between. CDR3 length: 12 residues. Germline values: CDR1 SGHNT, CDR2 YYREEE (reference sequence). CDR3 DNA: TGTGCCAGCAGCCGTCCTGGGGGTGTGCAGTATTTT. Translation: CASSRPGGVQYF.

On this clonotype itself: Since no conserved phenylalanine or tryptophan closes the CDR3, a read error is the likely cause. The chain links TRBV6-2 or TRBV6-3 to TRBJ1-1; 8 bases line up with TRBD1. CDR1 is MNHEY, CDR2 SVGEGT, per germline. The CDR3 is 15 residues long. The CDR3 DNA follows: TGTACCAGCAGTGGTGACAGGGGCGGGTACATTGAAGCTTTCTCT. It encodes CTSSGDRGGYIEAFS.

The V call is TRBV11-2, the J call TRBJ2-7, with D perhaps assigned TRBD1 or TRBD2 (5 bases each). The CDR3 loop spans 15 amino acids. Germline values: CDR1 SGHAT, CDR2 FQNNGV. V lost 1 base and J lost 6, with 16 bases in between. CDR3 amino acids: CASSLVTGERGEQYF. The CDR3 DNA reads TGTGCCAGCAGCTTAGTAACGGGTGAGAGGGGCGAGCAGTACTTC.

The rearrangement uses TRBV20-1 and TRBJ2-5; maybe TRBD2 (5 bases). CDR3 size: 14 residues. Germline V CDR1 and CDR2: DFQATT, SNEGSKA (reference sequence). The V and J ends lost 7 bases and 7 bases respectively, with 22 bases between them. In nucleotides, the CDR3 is TGCAGTGTCGCCCCCGCCCACCAAGAGGGGACCCAGTACTTC. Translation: CSVAPAHQEGTQYF.

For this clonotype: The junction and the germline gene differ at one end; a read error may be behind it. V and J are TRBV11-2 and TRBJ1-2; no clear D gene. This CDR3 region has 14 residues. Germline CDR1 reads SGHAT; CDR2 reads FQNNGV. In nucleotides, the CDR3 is TGTGCCAGCAGCTTAACATGTACTAACTATGGCTGCGCCTTC. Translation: CASSLTCTNYGCAF.

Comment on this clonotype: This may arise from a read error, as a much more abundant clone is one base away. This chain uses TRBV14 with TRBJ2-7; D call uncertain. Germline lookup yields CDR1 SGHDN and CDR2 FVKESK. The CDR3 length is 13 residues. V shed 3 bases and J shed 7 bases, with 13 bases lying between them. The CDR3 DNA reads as TGTGCCAGCAGCCATACCCTTTCCTTGGAGCAGTACTTC. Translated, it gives CASSHTLSLEQYF.

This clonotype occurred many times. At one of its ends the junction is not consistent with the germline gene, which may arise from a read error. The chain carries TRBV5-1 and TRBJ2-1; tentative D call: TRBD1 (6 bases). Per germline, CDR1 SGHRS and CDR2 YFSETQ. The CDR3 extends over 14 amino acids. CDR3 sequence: CASTLGHSQNEQFF. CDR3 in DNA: TGCGCCAGCACCTTGGGACATTCCCAAAATGAGCAGTTCTTC.

The DNA for the CDR3 is TGTGCCAGCAGAAGTACTAGCGGGGGCTACAATGAGCAGTTCTTC. This gives the protein CASRSTSGGYNEQFF. The chain is built from TRBV6-1 and TRBJ2-1, with TRBD2 identical over 11 bases. Germline assignment: CDR1 MNHNS and CDR2 SASEGT. CDR3 length: 15 amino acids. J was trimmed by 3 bases and V by 6 bases; bases with no gene match: 4.

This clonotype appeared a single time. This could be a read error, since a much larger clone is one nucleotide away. DNA for the CDR3: TGCAGTGCTAGAGATCATCTGGGTTGGTACAATGAGCAGTTCTTC. Protein product: CSARDHLGWYNEQFF. The chain joins TRBV20-1 to TRBJ2-1; D is uncertain. Germline CDR1 is DFQATT and CDR2 is SNEGSKA (reference sequence). This CDR3 has 15 residues. The germline V and J ends were trimmed by 0 bases and 4 bases, with 13 bases remaining between them.

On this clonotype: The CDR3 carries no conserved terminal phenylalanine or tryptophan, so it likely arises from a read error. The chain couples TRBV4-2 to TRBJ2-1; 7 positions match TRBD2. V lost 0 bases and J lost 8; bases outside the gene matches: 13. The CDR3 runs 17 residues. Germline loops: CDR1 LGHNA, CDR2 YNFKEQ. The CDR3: CASSQDSACGGLYEQFL. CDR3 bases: TGTGCCAGCAGCCAAGATTCGGCTTGCGGGGGTTTGTATGAGCAGTTCTTA.

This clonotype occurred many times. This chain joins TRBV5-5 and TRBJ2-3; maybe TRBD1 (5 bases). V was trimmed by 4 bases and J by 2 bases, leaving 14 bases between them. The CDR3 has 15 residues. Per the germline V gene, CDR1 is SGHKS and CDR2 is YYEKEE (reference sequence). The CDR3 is CASSDTGRPTDTQYF. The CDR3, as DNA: TGTGCCAGCAGCGACACAGGAAGACCCACAGATACGCAGTATTTT. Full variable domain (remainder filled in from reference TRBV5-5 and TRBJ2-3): DAGVTQSPTHLIKTRGQQVTLRCSPISGHKSVSWYQQVLGQGPQFIFQYYEKEERGRGNFPDRFSARQFPNYSSELNVNALLLGDSALYLCASSDTGRPTDTQYFGPGTRLTVL.

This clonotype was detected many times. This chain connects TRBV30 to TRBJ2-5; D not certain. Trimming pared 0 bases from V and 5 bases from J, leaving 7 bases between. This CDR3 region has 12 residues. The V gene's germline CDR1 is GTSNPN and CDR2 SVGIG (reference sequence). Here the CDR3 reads CAWSVNGETQYF. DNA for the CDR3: TGTGCCTGGAGTGTAAACGGGGAGACCCAGTACTTC.

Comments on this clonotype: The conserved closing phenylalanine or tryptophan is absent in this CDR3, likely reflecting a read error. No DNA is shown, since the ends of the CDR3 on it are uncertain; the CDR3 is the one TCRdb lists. CDR3 sequence: CPSSLTRDTGGRELFL. This chain links TRBV11-2 with TRBJ1-4; TRBD1 is the table's D call and was not checked against the DNA. The germline gives CDR1 SGHAT, CDR2 FQNNGV. The CDR3 numbers 16 amino acids, ends counted.

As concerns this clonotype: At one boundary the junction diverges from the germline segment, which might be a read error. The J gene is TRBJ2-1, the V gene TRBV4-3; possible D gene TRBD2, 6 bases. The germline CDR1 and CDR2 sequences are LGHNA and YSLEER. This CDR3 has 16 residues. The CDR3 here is CASSQDGGMIYHEQFF. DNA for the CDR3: TGCGCCAGCAGCCAAGATGGAGGGATGATCTACCATGAGCAGTTCTTC.

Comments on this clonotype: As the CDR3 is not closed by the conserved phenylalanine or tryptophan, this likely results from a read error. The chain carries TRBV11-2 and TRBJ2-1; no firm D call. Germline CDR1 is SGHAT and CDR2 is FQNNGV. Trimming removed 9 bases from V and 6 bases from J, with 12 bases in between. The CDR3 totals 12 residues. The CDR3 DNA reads TGTGCCAGTAGCCTATTGGGCAATGAGCAGTTCATC. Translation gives CASSLLGNEQFI.

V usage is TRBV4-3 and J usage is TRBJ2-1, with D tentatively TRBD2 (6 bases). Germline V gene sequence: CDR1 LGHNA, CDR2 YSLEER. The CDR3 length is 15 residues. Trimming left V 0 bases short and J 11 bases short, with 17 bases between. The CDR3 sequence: CASSQDGGRHIKQFF. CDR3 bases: TGCGCCAGCAGCCAAGACGGGGGAAGGCACATTAAGCAGTTCTTC.

The CDR3 DNA follows: TGTGCCAGCATCTTTGGCAATTTAAATCAGCCCCAGCATTTT. This sequence encodes CASIFGNLNQPQHF. The V gene is TRBV28, the J gene TRBJ1-5, with D unclear. V gave up 7 bases and J gave up 4 bases, with 14 bases separating them. The germline V gene has CDR1 MDHEN and CDR2 SYDVKM. CDR3 length: 14 amino acids.

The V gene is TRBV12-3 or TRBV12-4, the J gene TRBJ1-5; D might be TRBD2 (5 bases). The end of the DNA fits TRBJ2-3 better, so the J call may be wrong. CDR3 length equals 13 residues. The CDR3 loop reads CASSLRGNQPQYF. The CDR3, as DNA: TGTGCCAGCAGTTTACGGGGAAATCAGCCCCAGTATTTT.

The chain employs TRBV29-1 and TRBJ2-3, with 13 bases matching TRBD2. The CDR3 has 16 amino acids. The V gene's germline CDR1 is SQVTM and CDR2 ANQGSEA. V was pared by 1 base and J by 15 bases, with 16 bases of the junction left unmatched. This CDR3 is CSVEGGLAGSTDTYYF. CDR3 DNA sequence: TGCAGCGTTGAAGGGGGACTAGCGGGATCCACAGATACGTATTATTTT.

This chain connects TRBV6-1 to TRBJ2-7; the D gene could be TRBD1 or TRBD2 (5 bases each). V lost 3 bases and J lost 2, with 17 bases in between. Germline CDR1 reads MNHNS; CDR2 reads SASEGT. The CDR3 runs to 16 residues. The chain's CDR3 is CASSDIPPPGPYEQYF. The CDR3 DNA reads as TGTGCCAGCAGTGACATCCCCCCTCCGGGGCCCTACGAGCAGTACTTC.

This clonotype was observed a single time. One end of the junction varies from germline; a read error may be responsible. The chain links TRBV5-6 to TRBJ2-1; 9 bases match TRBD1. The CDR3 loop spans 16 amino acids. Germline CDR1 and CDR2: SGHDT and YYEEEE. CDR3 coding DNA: TGTGGCAGCGGCGCCGACAGGGGGGAAATCTACAATGAGGAGTTCTTC. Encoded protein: CGSGADRGEIYNEEFF.

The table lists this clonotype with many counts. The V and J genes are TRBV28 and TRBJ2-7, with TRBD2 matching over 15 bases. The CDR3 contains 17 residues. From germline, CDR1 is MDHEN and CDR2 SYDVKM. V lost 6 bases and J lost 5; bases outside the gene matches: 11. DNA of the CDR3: TGTGCCAGCAGGGGACTAGCGGGAGGACCTTACAAAAACGAGCAGTACTTC. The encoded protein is CASRGLAGGPYKNEQYF.

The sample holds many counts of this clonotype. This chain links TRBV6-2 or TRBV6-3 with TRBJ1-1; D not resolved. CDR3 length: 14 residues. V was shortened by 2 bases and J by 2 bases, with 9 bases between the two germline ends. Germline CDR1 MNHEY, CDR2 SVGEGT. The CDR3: CASSYLRINTEAFF. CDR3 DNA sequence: TGTGCCAGCAGTTACCTCAGGATAAACACTGAAGCTTTCTTT.

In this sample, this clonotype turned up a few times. The chain's CDR3 is CASGPVGLAGGGGELFF. As DNA, the CDR3 is TGTGCCAGCGGCCCAGTAGGACTAGCGGGAGGTGGCGGGGAGCTGTTTTTT. The chain recombines TRBV7-2 with TRBJ2-2, with 14 bases lining up with TRBD2. Trimming at V came to 8 bases and at J to 7 bases, leaving 12 bases not matched to a gene. Germline-derived CDR1 and CDR2 are SGHTA and FQGNSA. The CDR3 runs 17 residues.

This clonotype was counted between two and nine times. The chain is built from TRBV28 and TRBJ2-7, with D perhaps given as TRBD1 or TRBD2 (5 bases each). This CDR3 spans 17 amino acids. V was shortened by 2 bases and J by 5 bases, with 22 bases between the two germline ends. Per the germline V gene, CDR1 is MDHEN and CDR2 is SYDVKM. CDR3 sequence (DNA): TGTGCCAGCAGTTTACGGTTGGGGGAACCCCCCCCCCACGAGCAGTACTTC. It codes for CASSLRLGEPPPHEQYF.

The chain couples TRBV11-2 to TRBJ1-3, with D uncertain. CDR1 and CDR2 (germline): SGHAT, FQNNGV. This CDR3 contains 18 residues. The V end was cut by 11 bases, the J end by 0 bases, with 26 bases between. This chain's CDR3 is CACRPRGYGLPSGNTIYF. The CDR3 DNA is TGTGCCTGCCGCCCTCGAGGATATGGACTCCCCTCTGGAAACACCATATATTTT.

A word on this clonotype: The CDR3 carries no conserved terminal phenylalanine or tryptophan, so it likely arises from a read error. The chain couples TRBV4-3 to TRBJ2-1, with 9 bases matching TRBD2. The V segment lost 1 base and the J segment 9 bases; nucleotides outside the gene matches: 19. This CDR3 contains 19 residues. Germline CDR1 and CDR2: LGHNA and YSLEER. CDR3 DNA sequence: TGCGCCAGCAGCCAAGCCCTCCCCCTGACTAGTGGAGCGGGGGGTGAGCAGTTCTTG. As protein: CASSQALPLTSGAGGEQFL.